This TCR beta chain was captured by sequencing in a study of siplizumab effects on memory and regulatory T cells. Germline assignment: CDR1 SGHAT and CDR2 FQNNGV. The CDR3 extends over 16 amino acids. Trimming shortened V by 1 base and J by 4 bases, and 14 bases separated the two germline ends. Using immunoSEQ multiplex PCR, the repertoire was profiled, and TCRdb retains in-frame clones only, with some absent. The sample contains around 100,000 clones, 75% to 95% of which appear only once. The chain uses TRBV11-2 and TRBJ1-3; the D is unclear. The material sequenced was CD4+ T cells sorted from blood. This sequence originates from a human donor in good health. The CDR3 sequence is CASSLGVSGKGNTIYF. CDR3 sequence (DNA): TGTGCCAGCAGCTTAGGTGTTTCTGGGAAGGGAAACACCATATATTTT.